This TCR beta chain was sequenced during a study of T cell responses to AZD1222 COVID-19 vaccine. A word on this clone: As yet, its antigen is unknown.

The CDR3 covers 20 residues. Data came from immunoSEQ multiplex PCR; TCRdb stores just in-frame clones and leaves some out. In the table there are 150,000 to 200,000 clones, approximately 90% of which are singletons. Study results and caveats: Reportedly, nearly half the spike-specific TCRs target unmutated variant regions. Spike-specific TCR breadth rose after two AZD1222 doses, and depth rose as well. Clonal diversity may have been underestimated, and the donors were mostly white British, with more females than males. Repertoire sampling happened only post peak T cell response.

The V call is TRBV21-1, the J call TRBJ2-7. TRBV21-1 is a recognized pseudogene. The input for sequencing was peripheral blood, taken 28 days after the second AZD1222 dose. The source of this sequence is an adult who received the AZD1222 COVID-19 vaccine. The CDR3 coding sequence is TGTGCCAGCAGCAAAGGGGCTTTGGGCAGGGGGGGTCGAGTGACCTACGAGCAGTACTTC. Translation gives CASSKGALGRGGRVTYEQYF.